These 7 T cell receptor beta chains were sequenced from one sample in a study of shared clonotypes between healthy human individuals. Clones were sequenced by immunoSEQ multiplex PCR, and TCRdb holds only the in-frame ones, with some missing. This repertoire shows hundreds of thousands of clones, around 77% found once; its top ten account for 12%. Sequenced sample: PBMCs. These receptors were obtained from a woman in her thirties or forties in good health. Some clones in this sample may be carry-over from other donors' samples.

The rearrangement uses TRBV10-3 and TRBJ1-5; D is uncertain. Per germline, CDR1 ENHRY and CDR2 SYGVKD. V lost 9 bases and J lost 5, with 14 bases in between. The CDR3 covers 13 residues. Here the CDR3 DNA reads TGTGCCATTACTATGGGGTTGGATCAGCCCCAGCATTTT. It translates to CAITMGLDQPQHF.

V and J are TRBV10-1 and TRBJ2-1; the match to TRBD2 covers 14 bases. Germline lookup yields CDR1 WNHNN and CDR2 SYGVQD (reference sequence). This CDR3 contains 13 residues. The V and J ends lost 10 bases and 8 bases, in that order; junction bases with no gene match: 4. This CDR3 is CATGTSGSYEQFF. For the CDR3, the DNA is TGCGCCACAGGGACTAGCGGGAGCTATGAGCAGTTCTTC.

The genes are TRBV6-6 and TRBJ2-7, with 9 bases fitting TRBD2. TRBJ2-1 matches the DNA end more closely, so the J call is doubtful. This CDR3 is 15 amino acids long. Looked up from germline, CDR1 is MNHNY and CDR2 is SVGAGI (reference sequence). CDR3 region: CASSLAGVSYNEQFF. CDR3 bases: TGTGCCAGCAGTTTAGCGGGAGTGTCCTACAATGAGCAGTTCTTC.

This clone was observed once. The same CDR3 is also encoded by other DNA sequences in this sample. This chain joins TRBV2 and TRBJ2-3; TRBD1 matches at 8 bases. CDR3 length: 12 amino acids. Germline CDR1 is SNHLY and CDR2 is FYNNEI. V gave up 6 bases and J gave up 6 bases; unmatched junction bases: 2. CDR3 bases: TGTGCCAGCAGGGACAGGGCCGATACGCAGTATTTT. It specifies CASRDRADTQYF.

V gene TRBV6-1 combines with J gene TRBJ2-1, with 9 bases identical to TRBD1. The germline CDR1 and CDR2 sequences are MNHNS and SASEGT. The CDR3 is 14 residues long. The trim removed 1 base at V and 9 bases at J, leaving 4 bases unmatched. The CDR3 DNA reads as TGTGCCAGCAGTGAAGGGCAGGGACAGGGTGAGCAGTTCTTC. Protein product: CASSEGQGQGEQFF.

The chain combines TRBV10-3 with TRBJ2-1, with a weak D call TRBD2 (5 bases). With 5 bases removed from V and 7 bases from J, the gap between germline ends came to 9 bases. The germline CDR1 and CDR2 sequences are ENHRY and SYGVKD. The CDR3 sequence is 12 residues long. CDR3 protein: CAISTTRNEQFF. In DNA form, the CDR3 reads TGTGCCATCAGTACTACTAGGAATGAGCAGTTCTTC.

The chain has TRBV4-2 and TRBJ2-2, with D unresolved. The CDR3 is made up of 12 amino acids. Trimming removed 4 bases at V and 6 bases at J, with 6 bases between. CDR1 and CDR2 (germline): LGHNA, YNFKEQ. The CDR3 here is CASSRVSGELFF. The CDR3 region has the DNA TGTGCCAGCAGCCGAGTCTCCGGGGAGCTGTTTTTT.